Below, 28 T cell receptor beta chains from the same sample are listed, as sequenced in a study of shared clonotypes between healthy human individuals. Profiling relied on immunoSEQ multiplex PCR, and the TCRdb table lists in-frame clones only, not all of them. The sample yields about 2.2 million clones, about 92% seen once. Naive CD8 cells lacked CD45RO, underwent positive selection for CCR7 and left out terminally differentiated effector memory CD45RA+ cells. Sequenced input: naive CD8+ T cells from PBMCs. These receptors were obtained from a man aged 18 to 35 in good health. Some clones in this sample may be carry-over from other donors' samples.

DNA of the CDR3: TGCAGCGCAACCCCAAGGGGGCGCGACACCGGGGAGCTGTTTTTT. Its translation is CSATPRGRDTGELFF. This chain connects TRBV29-1 to TRBJ2-2, with 7 bases lining up with TRBD1. The CDR3 is 15 residues long. CDR1 and CDR2 (germline): SQVTM, ANQGSEA. Trimming removed 7 bases from V and 3 bases from J; junction bases left unmatched: 11.

This chain links TRBV4-3 with TRBJ2-7; 9 bases match TRBD1. The CDR3 contains 15 residues. V shed 0 bases and J 3 bases; nucleotides not matched to a gene: 3. The germline V gene encodes CDR1 LGHNA and CDR2 YSLEER. CDR3 sequence: CASSQDMGQGYEQYF. The CDR3 coding sequence is TGCGCCAGCAGCCAAGATATGGGACAGGGCTACGAGCAGTACTTC.

This rearrangement joins TRBV27 to TRBJ2-3; D call uncertain. This CDR3 has 16 amino acids. The germline gives CDR1 MNHEY, CDR2 SMNVEV (reference sequence). V lost 2 bases and J 2 bases, leaving 14 bases between the germline ends. Here the CDR3 DNA reads TGTGCCAGCAGTTTAAAGATGCAGATACTCACAGATACGCAGTATTTT. Translated: CASSLKMQILTDTQYF.

The chain is built from TRBV9 and TRBJ1-3; tentatively, D is TRBD1 (5 bases). CDR1 and CDR2 (germline): SGDLS, YYNGEE. The CDR3 spans 11 residues. The V end lost 3 bases, the J end lost 8 bases, and 6 bases lay between the germline ends. CDR3 nucleotide sequence: TGTGCCAGCAGCGCGACAGACACCATATATTTT. Translated, it gives CASSATDTIYF.

DNA of the CDR3: TGTGCCAGCAGTGTGATAATGGGCGGCGGTGGCTACACCTTC. It translates to CASSVIMGGGGYTF. The chain combines TRBV27 with TRBJ1-2; D call uncertain. Germline CDR1 and CDR2: MNHEY and SMNVEV (reference sequence). The V end lost 5 bases, the J end lost 7 bases, and 17 bases lay between the germline ends. The CDR3 sequence is 14 residues long.

This chain connects TRBV5-6 to TRBJ2-2, with D maybe TRBD2 (6 bases). CDR3 length: 15 amino acids. The V gene lost 2 bases and the J gene lost 6 bases, with 14 bases spanning the gap. Per the germline V gene, CDR1 is SGHDT and CDR2 is YYEEEE. The CDR3 DNA reads as TGTGCCAGCAGCTTTCTGGAGGGTATAGCCGGGGAGCTGTTTTTT. Protein product: CASSFLEGIAGELFF.

V and J are TRBV9 and TRBJ1-2; 12 nucleotides match TRBD1. Germline CDR1 reads SGDLS; CDR2 reads YYNGEE. The V segment lost 3 bases and the J segment 4 bases; nucleotides outside the gene matches: 7. The CDR3 runs 16 residues. CDR3 amino acids: CASSGQGQGAGYGYTF. In DNA form, the CDR3 reads TGTGCCAGCAGCGGGCAGGGACAGGGGGCGGGCTATGGCTACACCTTC.

The chain joins TRBV9 to TRBJ2-5, with a possible D match to TRBD1 (6 bases). The CDR3 loop spans 15 amino acids. With 4 bases removed from V and 2 bases from J, the gap between germline ends came to 15 bases. The germline V gene has CDR1 SGDLS and CDR2 YYNGEE. Written as DNA, the CDR3 is TGTGCCAGCAGCACCACAGGGAACCCACAAGAGACCCAGTACTTC. Its translation: CASSTTGNPQETQYF. Drawing the rest from reference TRBV9 and TRBJ2-5, the complete variable domain is DSGVTQTPKHLITATGQRVTLRCSPRSGDLSVYWYQQSLDQGLQFLIQYYNGEERAKGNILERFSAQQFPDLHSELNLSSLELGDSALYFCASSTTGNPQETQYFGPGTRLLVL.

V and J are TRBV27 and TRBJ2-7; the match to TRBD1 covers 7 bases. Germline-derived CDR1 and CDR2 are MNHEY and SMNVEV (reference sequence). V trimming: 0 bases; J trimming: 5 bases; junction bases outside the gene matches: 10. This CDR3 region has 16 residues. This CDR3 is CASSLSTGFSINEQYF. DNA for the CDR3: TGTGCCAGCAGTTTATCGACAGGGTTCTCCATTAACGAGCAGTACTTC.

The chain is built from TRBV15 and TRBJ2-7; TRBD1 is a possible D gene (6 bases). Germline V gene data show CDR1 as LNHNV and CDR2 as YYDKDF (reference sequence). There are 15 residues in the CDR3. V gave up 0 bases and J gave up 2 bases, with 11 bases separating them. The CDR3 reads CATSRDIDRTYEQYF. The CDR3 nucleotides are TGTGCCACCAGCAGAGATATCGACAGGACCTACGAGCAGTACTTC.

The chain joins TRBV4-1 to TRBJ1-2; 7 bases are shared with TRBD1. Germline CDR1 is MGHRA and CDR2 is YSYEKL. J lost 4 bases, V lost 5 bases, and 7 bases had no gene match. The CDR3 is 14 amino acids. Here the CDR3 DNA reads TGCGCCAGCAGCGGTCGGGACAGACGCTATGGCTACACCTTC. It translates to CASSGRDRRYGYTF.

The chain uses TRBV9 and TRBJ2-1, with D perhaps matching TRBD2 (5 bases). CDR1 is SGDLS, CDR2 YYNGEE, per germline. The CDR3 totals 15 residues. V lost 1 base and J 0 bases, leaving 8 bases between the germline ends. As DNA, the CDR3 is TGTGCCAGCAGCGTATTCGAGGGCTCCTACAATGAGCAGTTCTTC. This translates into CASSVFEGSYNEQFF.

This clone was counted a single time. The V gene is TRBV9, the J gene TRBJ1-1; D is unclear. The CDR3 length is 13 residues. V was pared by 3 bases and J by 6 bases, with 12 bases between. Germline assignment: CDR1 SGDLS and CDR2 YYNGEE. CDR3 loop: CASSETVSAEAFF. The CDR3 DNA sequence: TGTGCCAGCAGCGAAACGGTCTCCGCTGAAGCTTTCTTT.

The chain carries TRBV9 and TRBJ1-1; 9 bases are a match to TRBD1. Germline V gene data show CDR1 as SGDLS and CDR2 as YYNGEE. V lost 4 bases and J lost 3; bases outside the gene matches: 7. This CDR3 spans 15 amino acids. CDR3 nucleotide sequence: TGTGCCAGCAGCACCACAGGGGGCGGATACACTGAAGCTTTCTTT. Encoded protein: CASSTTGGGYTEAFF. The full variable domain, with the rest looked up from reference TRBV9 and TRBJ1-1, is DSGVTQTPKHLITATGQRVTLRCSPRSGDLSVYWYQQSLDQGLQFLIQYYNGEERAKGNILERFSAQQFPDLHSELNLSSLELGDSALYFCASSTTGGGYTEAFFGQGTRLTVV.

The chain uses TRBV9 and TRBJ1-5; 9 bases line up with TRBD1. The CDR3 spans 15 residues. Germline trimming cut 2 bases from V and 6 bases from J; bases unmatched to any gene: 6. In germline, CDR1 is SGDLS, CDR2 YYNGEE. The chain's CDR3 is CASSVGTGSFQPQHF. The CDR3 bases are TGTGCCAGCAGCGTCGGGACAGGGAGTTTTCAGCCCCAGCATTTT.

In regard to this clone: At the DNA level, this CDR3 is encoded by other sequences in the same sample as well. In nucleotides, the CDR3 is TGTGCCAGCACCCCGGGTGGAGAGAACACTGAAGCTTTCTTT. This encodes CASTPGGENTEAFF. The chain couples TRBV6-6 to TRBJ1-1, with D unclear. With 7 bases removed from V and 1 base from J, the gap between germline ends came to 13 bases. The CDR3 has 14 residues. Germline V gene data show CDR1 as MNHNY and CDR2 as SVGAGI (reference sequence).

The chain combines TRBV27 with TRBJ1-4, with a possible D match to TRBD1 (5 bases). The CDR3 is 17 amino acids. Germline CDR1 is MNHEY and CDR2 is SMNVEV (reference sequence). V was shortened by 1 base and J by 2 bases, with 14 bases between the two germline ends. CDR3 sequence: CASSLFQGGDTNEKLFF. For the CDR3, the DNA is TGTGCCAGCAGTTTATTCCAGGGAGGAGACACTAATGAAAAACTGTTTTTT.

V is TRBV9 and J is TRBJ2-1; TRBD2 aligns across 13 bases. The ends lost 4 bases at V and 9 bases at J; junction bases unmatched: 10. The CDR3 has 16 residues. Germline V gene data show CDR1 as SGDLS and CDR2 as YYNGEE. The CDR3 protein is CASSPHGTSGKGEQFF. As DNA, the CDR3 is TGTGCCAGCAGCCCCCACGGGACTAGCGGGAAGGGTGAGCAGTTCTTC.

The V and J genes are TRBV6-5 and TRBJ2-7; TRBD1 matches 7 bases. Looked up from germline, CDR1 is MNHEY and CDR2 is SVGAGI. CDR3 size: 14 residues. V lost 2 bases to trimming and J lost 6 bases; unmatched junction nucleotides: 7. CDR3 nucleotide sequence: TGTGCCAGCAGTTACCGACAGGGCTTGGGCGAGCAGTACTTC. It yields the protein CASSYRQGLGEQYF.

V and J are TRBV4-1 and TRBJ2-2; D gene uncertain. V lost 4 bases and J lost 0, with 6 bases in between. Germline V gives CDR1 MGHRA, CDR2 YSYEKL. The CDR3 loop spans 14 amino acids. CDR3 sequence reads: CASSRATNTGELFF. Written as DNA, the CDR3 is TGCGCCAGCAGCCGGGCAACGAACACCGGGGAGCTGTTTTTT.

The genes are TRBV9 and TRBJ1-3; no reliable D call. This CDR3 has 15 amino acids. CDR1 is SGDLS, CDR2 YYNGEE, per germline. V was shortened by 7 bases and J by 7 bases, with 21 bases between the two germline ends. The CDR3 DNA is TGTGCCAGCGGGCCTGCACCCCGGGTGAGGAACACCATATATTTT. This sequence encodes CASGPAPRVRNTIYF.

The chain carries TRBV4-1 and TRBJ1-2; weak D call: TRBD1 (5 bases). Germline values: CDR1 MGHRA, CDR2 YSYEKL. Trimming removed 0 bases from V and 8 bases from J, with 16 bases in between. The CDR3 runs 15 residues. DNA for the CDR3: TGCGCCAGCAGCCAAGATATGGCGGGACCGGCGGGCTACACCTTC. Translation: CASSQDMAGPAGYTF.

This chain joins TRBV7-8 and TRBJ1-4; possibly TRBD1 for D (5 bases). Germline CDR1 is SGHVS and CDR2 is FQNEAQ. The CDR3 is 16 amino acids. V shed 2 bases and J shed 4 bases, with 14 bases lying between them. This CDR3 reads CASSLTMGEYNEKLFF. CDR3 DNA: TGTGCCAGCAGCTTAACAATGGGGGAGTATAATGAAAAACTGTTTTTT.

As DNA, the CDR3 is TGTGCCAGCAGCGCCCGCGCAGCGGGAACCCAAGAGACCCAGTACTTC. It codes for CASSARAAGTQETQYF. This chain uses TRBV9 with TRBJ2-5; 7 bases align to TRBD2. The CDR3 runs 16 residues. Germline V gene data show CDR1 as SGDLS and CDR2 as YYNGEE. Trimming took 3 bases from V and 1 from J; bases not matched to a gene: 9.

J is TRBJ2-2 and V is TRBV28; 7 bases map to TRBD2. The V gene's germline CDR1 is MDHEN and CDR2 SYDVKM. The CDR3 is 17 residues long. The J segment lost 0 bases and the V segment lost 4 bases, leaving 8 bases of the junction unmatched. CDR3 DNA sequence: TGTGCCAGCAGTTACCAAAGAGCGGGAACGAACACCGGGGAGCTGTTTTTT. Translation: CASSYQRAGTNTGELFF.

This chain joins TRBV25-1 and TRBJ2-5; 7 bases map to TRBD2. The V gene's germline CDR1 is MGHDK and CDR2 SYGVNS. V lost 2 bases and J lost 2; bases outside the gene matches: 5. The CDR3 spans 15 residues. The CDR3 loop is CASSELADPQETQYF. The CDR3 region has the DNA TGTGCCAGCAGTGAACTAGCGGACCCTCAAGAGACCCAGTACTTC.

This chain uses TRBV27 with TRBJ1-2; maybe TRBD1 (5 bases). V lost 8 bases, J lost 0 bases, and 10 bases lay in between. CDR3 length: 13 amino acids. In germline, CDR1 is MNHEY, CDR2 SMNVEV (reference sequence). The CDR3 protein is CASGTGSNYGYTF. The CDR3 bases are TGTGCCAGCGGGACGGGGTCTAACTATGGCTACACCTTC.

The genes are TRBV4-3 and TRBJ2-1; no definite D call. The germline gives CDR1 LGHNA, CDR2 YSLEER. This CDR3 comprises 13 residues. The V and J ends lost 3 bases and 9 bases respectively, with 12 bases between them. CDR3 nucleotide sequence: TGCGCCAGCAGCCAGAGATCCCTCGGTGAGCAGTTCTTC. Translating gives CASSQRSLGEQFF.